These 15 T cell receptor beta chains share one sample of origin, sequenced in a study of T cell repertoires and HLA-DP antigens (dated by TCRdb to the late 2010s). What these receptors recognize is not known. Library creation used the immunoSEQ multiplex PCR assay. Drawn from immuneACCESS, this table holds only the in-frame rearrangements with V and J called that TCRdb kept. Clones are partly lost; checked studies trace under half to an unresolved V gene and leave the rest unexplained. Across this sample there are around 90,000 clones, with around nine tenths seen only once. The top ten clones comprise 1.7% of the sample. Sequenced: CD4+ T cells from PBMCs. All receptors come from a man in his fifties or sixties in good health and CMV-seronegative.

The chain links TRBV28 to TRBJ1-2; 7 bases fit TRBD1. The length of the CDR3 is 14 residues. V lost 4 bases, J lost 8 bases, and 10 bases stayed unmatched. CDR1 is MDHEN and CDR2 is SYDVKM in the germline V gene. CDR3 sequence: CASSSPRTGGGYTF. The CDR3 coding sequence is TGTGCCAGCAGTTCCCCCCGGACAGGAGGCGGCTACACCTTC.

With regard to this clone: The sample carries other DNA sequences with the same CDR3. The J gene is TRBJ1-2, the V gene TRBV30; D possibly corresponds to TRBD1 (6 bases). Deletions cut 0 bases from V and 8 bases from J, with 13 bases between. The germline V gene encodes CDR1 GTSNPN and CDR2 SVGIG (reference sequence). CDR3 size: 13 residues. The CDR3 loop reads CAWSVRGAGGYTF. The CDR3 DNA is TGTGCCTGGAGTGTACGGGGGGCAGGGGGCTACACCTTC.

CDR3 DNA: TGTGCCAGTAGTTTTGGACAGGGCTGGGTAGACACTGAAGCTTTCTTT. Amino acids: CASSFGQGWVDTEAFF. This sequence joins TRBV19 and TRBJ1-1, with 8 positions matching TRBD1. The CDR3 contains 16 residues. Germline V gene sequence: CDR1 LNHDA, CDR2 SQIVND (reference sequence). Trimming at V came to 5 bases and at J to 3 bases, leaving 11 bases not matched to a gene.

The V and J genes are TRBV6-1 and TRBJ1-6; unclear D gene. The germline V and J ends were trimmed by 3 bases and 4 bases, with 10 bases remaining between them. The germline CDR1 and CDR2 sequences are MNHNS and SASEGT. This CDR3 spans 15 amino acids. CDR3 residues: CASSDFREYNSPLHF. In DNA, the CDR3 is TGTGCCAGCAGTGATTTTAGGGAATATAATTCACCCCTCCACTTT.

Concerning this clone: One end of the junction varies from germline; a read error may be responsible. The genes are TRBV9 and TRBJ2-7; D ambiguous. Germline V CDR1 and CDR2: SGDLS, YYNGEE. The CDR3 length is 15 residues. CDR3 residues: CASSVGLIASYEQYF. As DNA, the CDR3 is TGTGCCAGCAGCGTAGGACTCATAGCCTCCTACGAGCAGTACTTT. Supplemented by reference TRBV9 and TRBJ2-7, the full variable domain reads DSGVTQTPKHLITATGQRVTLRCSPRSGDLSVYWYQQSLDQGLQFLIQYYNGEERAKGNILERFSAQQFPDLHSELNLSSLELGDSALYFCASSVGLIASYEQYFGPGTRLTVT.

The chain has TRBV7-2 and TRBJ1-2; no clear D. CDR3 length: 12 residues. The V gene lost 5 bases and the J gene lost 5 bases, with 9 bases spanning the gap. Germline CDR1 reads SGHTA; CDR2 reads FQGNSA. The CDR3 DNA sequence: TGTGCCAGCAGCCCCTGGGCGTATGGCTACACCTTC. This translates into CASSPWAYGYTF.

This rearrangement joins TRBV5-8 to TRBJ1-5; D possibly corresponds to TRBD1 (5 bases). V was trimmed by 6 bases and J by 2 bases, leaving 9 bases between them. From germline, CDR1 is SGHTS and CDR2 YDEGEE. CDR3 length: 13 amino acids. The CDR3 region has the DNA TGTGCCAGCAACCGGGGGGGCAATCAGCCCCAGCATTTT. Translation: CASNRGGNQPQHF. The whole variable domain, remainder taken from reference TRBV5-8 and TRBJ1-5, is EAGVTQSPTHLIKTRGQQATLRCSPISGHTSVYWYQQALGLGLQFLLWYDEGEERNRGNFPPRFSGRQFPNYSSELNVNALELEDSALYLCASNRGGNQPQHFGDGTRLSIL.

V is TRBV19 and J is TRBJ1-5, with TRBD1 as a possible D gene (5 bases). Looked up from germline, CDR1 is LNHDA and CDR2 is SQIVND (reference sequence). The V end lost 5 bases, the J end lost 4 bases, and 18 bases lay between the germline ends. CDR3 length: 16 amino acids. The CDR3 reads CASSEKAQVPNQPQHF. CDR3 DNA: TGTGCCAGTAGTGAGAAGGCACAGGTTCCGAATCAGCCCCAGCATTTT.

This clone was observed a few times. At the DNA level, this CDR3 is encoded by other sequences in the same sample as well. The chain links TRBV27 to TRBJ1-1; D gene uncertain. The CDR3 consists of 13 residues. Trimming took off 3 bases at V and 4 bases at J, with 9 bases between the two ends. CDR1 MNHEY and CDR2 SMNVEV come from the germline V gene (reference sequence). This chain's CDR3 is CASSFRESTEAFF. In DNA, the CDR3 is TGTGCCAGCAGTTTTCGCGAAAGCACTGAAGCTTTCTTT.

The chain uses TRBV6-5 and TRBJ2-5; maybe TRBD2 (5 bases). Germline V gives CDR1 MNHEY, CDR2 SVGAGI. V was pared by 0 bases and J by 4 bases, with 12 bases between. This CDR3 region has 15 residues. DNA for the CDR3: TGTGCCAGCAGTTACTCGGTCGGGGTCTCAGAGACCCAGTACTTC. This gives the protein CASSYSVGVSETQYF.

V and J are TRBV11-1 and TRBJ2-1; D tentatively fits TRBD1 or TRBD2 (5 bases each). Trimming stripped 5 bases from V and 8 bases from J, with 25 bases between. The CDR3 sequence is 17 residues long. Germline CDR1 and CDR2: SGHAT and FQDESV (reference sequence). The CDR3 protein is CASSGDTGTTVNDEQFF. In DNA form, the CDR3 reads TGTGCCAGCAGCGGAGATACCGGGACCACAGTTAACGATGAGCAGTTCTTC. Full variable domain (outside the CDR3, taken from reference TRBV11-1 and TRBJ2-1): EAEVAQSPRYKITEKSQAVAFWCDPISGHATLYWYRQILGQGPELLVQFQDESVVDDSQLPKDRFSAERLKGVDSTLKIQPAELGDSAMYLCASSGDTGTTVNDEQFFGPGTRLTVL.

This clone came up once. The chain employs TRBV29-1 and TRBJ2-1, with 11 bases that match TRBD1. Germline trimming cut 4 bases from V and 1 base from J; bases unmatched to any gene: 0. The CDR3 totals 14 residues. From germline, CDR1 is SQVTM and CDR2 ANQGSEA. CDR3 amino acids: CSVGDRGSYNEQFF. The CDR3 DNA sequence: TGCAGCGTTGGGGACAGGGGGTCCTACAATGAGCAGTTCTTC.

This chain uses TRBV19 with TRBJ1-6, with D unclear. CDR1 and CDR2 from the germline V gene are LNHDA and SQIVND (reference sequence). The CDR3 spans 16 residues. V gave up 3 bases and J gave up 8 bases, with 17 bases separating them. CDR3 amino acids: CASSISTRTQHSPLHF. In DNA, the CDR3 is TGTGCCAGTAGTATTTCAACCCGAACTCAACATTCACCCCTCCACTTT.

The chain couples TRBV28 to TRBJ2-5; the D gene is possibly TRBD2 (6 bases). The CDR3 covers 13 residues. Germline-derived CDR1 and CDR2 are MDHEN and SYDVKM. V was clipped by 4 bases and J by 4 bases, with 10 bases between them. The DNA for the CDR3 is TGTGCCAGCAGTTCTGGGGGACTAGAGACCCAGTACTTC. Residues: CASSSGGLETQYF.

The genes are TRBV30 and TRBJ2-3, with 10 bases that match TRBD1. Germline CDR1 and CDR2: GTSNPN and SVGIG (reference sequence). CDR3 length: 14 amino acids. V lost 7 bases and J lost 6; bases outside the gene matches: 10. CDR3 nucleotide sequence: TGTGCCTTAGGGGACAGGGGAAGGGGGGATACGCAGTATTTT. Amino acids: CALGDRGRGDTQYF.